The T cell receptor (beta chain) under discussion was sequenced for a study of a mutant IDH1 vaccine in newly diagnosed glioma. Across the whole study: Treated patients showed a male proportion of 62.5%, a female proportion of roughly 38%, and a mean age of around 40 years. Therapy received beforehand was radiotherapy, temozolomide, or both, with most patients given both. Regarding the study as a whole: Pseudoprogression seemingly bore no relation to changes in top peripheral T cell clonotypes.

Time point defined: week 11, during vaccination. In every dose of vaccine, 300 ug of mutant IDH1 20-mer peptide was given alongside topical imiquimod. This table comes from immunoSEQ multiplex PCR, and its TCRdb copy is limited to in-frame clones, with some not included. The data show around 66,000 clones, under 90% seen once. As for this clone: Its antigen is unknown.

This CDR3 is built from 15 residues. This chain connects TRBV12-1 to TRBJ2-1; the table's D call, TRBD1, has no DNA check behind it. TRBV12-1 is termed a pseudogene. This TCR derives from a man between 50 and 59 years old with glioma. Sequences were derived from PBMCs, sampled from a glioma patient whose treatment included an IDH1 peptide vaccine. The CDR3 DNA follows: TGTGCCACCCACCATATCCGGGACAGGGAGGTTGAGCAGTTCTTC. Translating it yields CATHHIRDREVEQFF.